This TCR beta chain was recovered during a study of T-cell memory formation after mild COVID-19. Looking at the study overall: TCR clusters were largely donor specific. Notes on the study in general: Pre-infection memory harbored some responding clones, suggesting cross-reactive memory joined. Chiefly within CM and EM were the contracting CD4+ clones; CD8+ ones were within EMRA.

Employing constant-segment primers, 5'RACE generated TCR alpha and TCR beta cDNA libraries bearing sample barcodes and UMIs. TCRdb re-derived calls from the 5' RACE reads in MiXCR, one entry per CDR3 protein. The sample shows 250,000 to 300,000 distinct CDR3 sequences, 15% to 20% of them seen only once. The length of the CDR3 is 13 residues. Trimming took 4 bases from V and 8 from J, leaving 14 bases between them. CDR1 and CDR2 from the germline V gene are SGDLS and YYNGEE. This clonotype was counted a few times. No antigen is known for it. The receptor's source is a young man who had mild COVID-19 (a few samples of this study predate the infection). Cell type and time point are not known. The sample taken for sequencing was PBMCs or a T cell subset sorted from them (not recorded which). J is TRBJ2-3 and V is TRBV9; D is perhaps TRBD2 (5 bases). CDR3 residues: CASSLSPAGTQYF. CDR3 bases: TGTGCCAGCAGCTTGTCCCCCGCGGGTACGCAGTATTTT. The complete variable domain, with remaining parts taken from reference TRBV9 and TRBJ2-3, reads DSGVTQTPKHLITATGQRVTLRCSPRSGDLSVYWYQQSLDQGLQFLIQYYNGEERAKGNILERFSAQQFPDLHSELNLSSLELGDSALYFCASSLSPAGTQYFGPGTRLTVL.